A single sample gave rise to the 13 T cell receptor beta chains below, sequenced in a study of blood T cell repertoires in COVID-19. Sequencing used immunoSEQ multiplex PCR; TCRdb keeps in-frame clones, though not all of them. The data contain around 200,000 clones, 65% to 85% of them seen just once; the ten biggest clones take up about 4.4%. Sequencing was carried out using peripheral blood. The receptor set was obtained from a man between 45 and 60 years old with active or convalescent COVID-19.

This clone was detected ten times or more. J is TRBJ2-5 and V is TRBV5-1; D is unresolved. The CDR3 is made up of 13 amino acids. Germline V gene lookup returns CDR1 SGHRS and CDR2 YFSETQ. With 0 bases removed from V and 4 bases from J, the gap between germline ends came to 7 bases. The CDR3 loop reads CASSLGSTETQYF. The CDR3, as DNA: TGCGCCAGCAGCTTGGGTTCTACAGAGACCCAGTACTTC.

The chain is built from TRBV9 and TRBJ2-1; 10 bases match TRBD1. The CDR3 extends over 14 amino acids. Per the germline V gene, CDR1 is SGDLS and CDR2 is YYNGEE. The J segment lost 12 bases and the V segment lost 0 bases, leaving 6 bases of the junction unmatched. The CDR3 protein is CASSVEGQGLGQFF. The DNA of the CDR3 is TGTGCCAGCAGCGTAGAGGGACAGGGGTTAGGGCAGTTCTTC.

This clone was detected a few times. The chain joins TRBV5-1 to TRBJ2-1; 9 nucleotides align to TRBD1. There are 15 residues in the CDR3. V dropped 0 bases and J dropped 8; count of bases not matched to a gene: 6. Germline CDR1 and CDR2: SGHRS and YFSETQ. CDR3 DNA: TGCGCCAGCAGCTTGGATGGGACAGGGACGTATGAGCAGTTCTTC. It codes for CASSLDGTGTYEQFF.

The rearrangement uses TRBV28 and TRBJ1-5; D is unclear. This CDR3 is 14 amino acids long. The V gene's germline CDR1 is MDHEN and CDR2 SYDVKM. V gave up 7 bases and J gave up 2 bases, with 12 bases separating them. CDR3 residues: CASNVQIRNQPQHF. Written as DNA, the CDR3 is TGTGCCAGCAATGTACAGATTCGCAATCAGCCCCAGCATTTT.

This clone appeared once. The chain carries TRBV9 and TRBJ1-2; possibly TRBD1 for D (5 bases). The ends were cut back, 4 bases at V and 3 bases at J, with 13 bases in the middle. The CDR3 spans 14 residues. Germline CDR1 reads SGDLS; CDR2 reads YYNGEE. The CDR3 is CASSPAPGDYGYTF. In DNA, the CDR3 is TGTGCCAGCAGCCCTGCACCGGGGGACTATGGCTACACCTTC.

V is TRBV27 and J is TRBJ1-6; D might be TRBD1 (5 bases). The CDR3 contains 16 residues. Germline values: CDR1 MNHEY, CDR2 SMNVEV (reference sequence). With 3 bases removed from V and 0 bases from J, the gap between germline ends came to 9 bases. CDR3 amino acids: CASSLTASSYNSPLHF. As DNA, the CDR3 is TGTGCCAGCAGTTTGACAGCTAGCTCCTATAATTCACCCCTCCACTTT.

J is TRBJ2-7 and V is TRBV24-1; 7 bases are shared with TRBD1. V was clipped by 3 bases and J by 3 bases; unmatched bases: 13. The V gene's germline CDR1 is KGHDR and CDR2 SFDVKD. This CDR3 region has 17 residues. The CDR3 spells CATSDTGQRTHFYEQYF. DNA of the CDR3: TGTGCCACCAGTGATACGGGACAGCGTACCCACTTCTACGAGCAGTACTTC.

The V call is TRBV2, the J call TRBJ2-7; 7 positions match TRBD1. Germline CDR1 and CDR2: SNHLY and FYNNEI. The CDR3 covers 13 residues. Unmatched junction bases numbered 0, after V lost 4 bases and J lost 0 bases. CDR3 sequence reads: CASSGDSSYEQYF. CDR3 in DNA: TGTGCCAGCAGTGGGGACAGCTCCTACGAGCAGTACTTC.

V gene TRBV19 combines with J gene TRBJ1-5, with D hard to call. V gave up 4 bases and J gave up 2 bases, with 12 bases separating them. The germline V gene encodes CDR1 LNHDA and CDR2 SQIVND (reference sequence). The CDR3 sequence is 15 residues long. CDR3 bases: TGTGCCAGTAGTACCCTTATTGCGGGCAATCAGCCCCAGCATTTT. It is translated as CASSTLIAGNQPQHF.

In DNA, the CDR3 is TGTGCCAGCAGTTCCCTGAGGGCAGGGGGATTATTTTACGGCTACACCTTC. As protein: CASSSLRAGGLFYGYTF. V gene TRBV27 combines with J gene TRBJ1-2; 7 nucleotides match TRBD1. Germline assignment: CDR1 MNHEY and CDR2 SMNVEV (reference sequence). The CDR3 is made up of 17 amino acids. Germline trimming cut 4 bases from V and 8 bases from J; bases unmatched to any gene: 19.

This rearrangement joins TRBV2 to TRBJ1-1; weak D call: TRBD1 (6 bases). Germline CDR1 and CDR2: SNHLY and FYNNEI. The CDR3 spans 12 residues. The V end lost 10 bases, the J end lost 0 bases, and 9 bases lay between the germline ends. The CDR3 region is CATGQLNTEAFF. The DNA for the CDR3 is TGTGCCACCGGACAGCTGAACACTGAAGCTTTCTTT.

On this clone itself: This sample also contains other DNA sequences that code for the same CDR3. The chain recombines TRBV28 with TRBJ2-7; D is unresolved. CDR1 and CDR2 from the germline V gene are MDHEN and SYDVKM. With 3 bases removed from V and 1 base from J, the gap between germline ends came to 4 bases. This CDR3 is built from 12 residues. CDR3 sequence: CASSFLSYEQYF. CDR3 in DNA: TGTGCCAGCAGTTTCTTATCCTACGAGCAGTACTTC.

The rearrangement uses TRBV27 and TRBJ1-1; 9 bases fit TRBD1. Trimming at V came to 10 bases and at J to 3 bases, leaving 12 bases not matched to a gene. CDR3 length: 15 residues. The V gene's germline CDR1 is MNHEY and CDR2 SMNVEV (reference sequence). The CDR3 here is CATTQGAPGDTEAFF. In DNA, the CDR3 is TGTGCCACCACACAGGGGGCACCCGGGGACACTGAAGCTTTCTTT.